The 20 T cell receptor beta chains given below trace back to one sample, sequenced in a study of Tregs in tolerant kidney transplant recipients. These TCRs' antigens remain unknown. Sequencing used immunoSEQ multiplex PCR; TCRdb keeps in-frame clones, though not all of them. The repertoire consists of several thousand clones, with roughly half occurring once and the leading ten covering more than 4.5%. The specimen was CD4+ T cells from blood cultured with allogeneic cells. These receptors all stem from a human donor in good health.

This clone came up a few times. This chain connects TRBV11-3 to TRBJ1-1; a weak D match, TRBD1 (6 bases). Germline assignment: CDR1 SGHNT and CDR2 YENEEA. Trimming pared 5 bases from V and 3 bases from J, leaving 13 bases between. CDR3 length: 14 amino acids. CDR3: CASSVQGADTEAFF. The CDR3 bases are TGTGCCAGCAGCGTACAGGGTGCGGACACTGAAGCTTTCTTT.

The chain joins TRBV6-1 to TRBJ1-3; D is uncertain. Germline V gene data show CDR1 as MNHNS and CDR2 as SASEGT. V was cut by 8 bases and J by 0 bases, with 11 bases left in between. The CDR3 length is 14 residues. CDR3 coding DNA: TGTGCCAGCCGGGCCCTCCCCTCTGGAAACACCATATATTTT. Protein: CASRALPSGNTIYF.

Only a few counts were recorded for this clone. V gene TRBV7-2 combines with J gene TRBJ2-7; perhaps TRBD1 as D (6 bases). Germline V CDR1 and CDR2: SGHTA, FQGNSA. The CDR3 extends over 15 amino acids. V lost 5 bases and J 1 base, leaving 15 bases between the germline ends. CDR3 coding DNA: TGTGCCAGCAGCCCTGCTCCGGGACAATCCTACGAGCAGTACTTC. As protein: CASSPAPGQSYEQYF.

The sample holds a few counts of this clone. The chain couples TRBV7-2 to TRBJ2-3; D not resolved. This CDR3 region has 12 residues. Germline-derived CDR1 and CDR2 are SGHTA and FQGNSA. V was shortened by 1 base and J by 6 bases, with 5 bases between the two germline ends. The CDR3 is CASSLVRDTQYF. Written as DNA, the CDR3 is TGTGCCAGCAGCTTAGTGCGCGATACGCAGTATTTT.

V usage is TRBV7-2 and J usage is TRBJ2-1, with 11 bases that match TRBD2. The CDR3 consists of 16 residues. Trimming at V came to 5 bases and at J to 6 bases, leaving 9 bases not matched to a gene. Germline V gene sequence: CDR1 SGHTA, CDR2 FQGNSA. CDR3 amino acids: CASSAAGLAVSNEQFF. In DNA form, the CDR3 reads TGTGCCAGCAGCGCAGCGGGACTAGCGGTATCCAATGAGCAGTTCTTC.

This rearrangement joins TRBV14 to TRBJ2-1, with 10 nucleotides matching TRBD1. After removal of 2 bases from V and 6 bases from J, the junction contained 7 bases not matched to a gene. CDR3 length: 16 residues. Germline V gives CDR1 SGHDN, CDR2 FVKESK. The CDR3 DNA reads as TGTGCCAGCAGCCAACTGGACAGGGGGGACCTCAATGAGCAGTTCTTC. Its translation is CASSQLDRGDLNEQFF.

A few counts support this clone. The J gene is TRBJ2-5, the V gene TRBV29-1, with 13 nucleotides matching TRBD2. CDR3 length equals 15 residues. Germline V gene data show CDR1 as SQVTM and CDR2 as ANQGSEA. The J segment lost 9 bases and the V segment lost 4 bases, leaving 11 bases of the junction unmatched. CDR3 in DNA: TGCAGCGTTGCGCCTAGACTAGCGGGGGGTAGGGCCCAGTACTTC. Translated, it gives CSVAPRLAGGRAQYF.

This clone was counted once. The V and J genes are TRBV30 and TRBJ2-2, with a tentative D call TRBD2 (6 bases). V shed 5 bases and J shed 8 bases, with 18 bases lying between them. Germline V gives CDR1 GTSNPN, CDR2 SVGIG (reference sequence). The CDR3 spans 14 residues. CDR3 sequence: CAWSEGPLVGELFF. CDR3 nucleotide sequence: TGTGCCTGGTCGGAGGGCCCCTTGGTAGGGGAGCTGTTTTTT.

The gene calls are TRBV6-5 and TRBJ2-7; 8 bases map to TRBD2. Trimming took 2 bases from V and 8 from J; bases not matched to a gene: 11. Germline V CDR1 and CDR2: MNHEY, SVGAGI. The CDR3 totals 15 residues. The CDR3 coding sequence is TGTGCCAGCAGTTACCGCCTCCGGGGGGGGTACAAGCAGTACTTC. As protein: CASSYRLRGGYKQYF.

The rearrangement uses TRBV7-9 and TRBJ2-3; TRBD2 agrees at 10 bases. The J segment lost 4 bases and the V segment lost 1 base, leaving 8 bases of the junction unmatched. Per the germline V gene, CDR1 is SEHNR and CDR2 is FQNEAQ (reference sequence). This CDR3 spans 17 amino acids. The CDR3 DNA follows: TGTGCCAGCAGCTTAGGCTTGAGCGGGGGGGCCGCAGATACGCAGTATTTT. Translating it yields CASSLGLSGGAADTQYF.

This clone came up a few times. This chain links TRBV19 with TRBJ2-5; D is ambiguous. Germline V gene sequence: CDR1 LNHDA, CDR2 SQIVND (reference sequence). The CDR3 extends over 14 amino acids. Trimming took off 3 bases at V and 2 bases at J, with 10 bases between the two ends. The CDR3 DNA sequence: TGTGCCAGTAGTATCACCTGGAGACAAGAGACCCAGTACTTC. Translation: CASSITWRQETQYF.

The chain couples TRBV5-1 to TRBJ2-7; D possibly corresponds to TRBD2 (6 bases). The CDR3 loop spans 14 amino acids. Germline V lookup: CDR1 SGHRS, CDR2 YFSETQ. The V gene lost 4 bases and the J gene lost 3 bases, with 14 bases spanning the gap. The CDR3 protein is CASSLWGVRYEQYF. As DNA, the CDR3 is TGCGCCAGCAGCCTCTGGGGGGTCCGCTACGAGCAGTACTTC.

This clone is classed as medium-sized. The genes are TRBV19 and TRBJ2-2, with no clear D. The germline gives CDR1 LNHDA, CDR2 SQIVND (reference sequence). Trimming took off 7 bases at V and 6 bases at J, with 12 bases between the two ends. This CDR3 is 13 amino acids long. For the CDR3, the DNA is TGTGCCAGTACGAGGTCCTTCCCCGGGGAGCTGTTTTTT. Translation: CASTRSFPGELFF.

The count of this clone is one. This chain links TRBV12-5 with TRBJ2-5, with no clear D. Looked up from germline, CDR1 is LGHNT and CDR2 is FRNRAP. The CDR3 has 12 amino acids. Trimming removed 4 bases from V and 5 bases from J, with 8 bases in between. CDR3 DNA sequence: TGTGCTAGTGGTTCCCGGATGGAGACCCAGTACTTC. Translated, it gives CASGSRMETQYF.

With regard to this clone: A much larger clone differs by one base, so this may be a read error. V usage is TRBV5-1 and J usage is TRBJ2-3; D gene uncertain. V was clipped by 4 bases and J by 5 bases, with 14 bases between them. Per the germline V gene, CDR1 is SGHRS and CDR2 is YFSETQ. The CDR3 sequence is 14 residues long. CDR3 sequence reads: CASSAATHGDTQYF. DNA for the CDR3: TGCGCCAGCAGCGCAGCGACCCATGGAGATACGCAGTATTTT.

The gene calls are TRBV7-2 and TRBJ2-1, with TRBD1 matching over 7 bases. Trimming cost V 4 bases and J 0 bases; bases outside gene matches: 3. Germline-derived CDR1 and CDR2 are SGHTA and FQGNSA. The CDR3 sequence is 15 residues long. CDR3 sequence: CASSSTGISYNEQFF. The CDR3 DNA reads as TGTGCCAGCAGCTCGACAGGGATCTCCTACAATGAGCAGTTCTTC.

The CDR3 loop is CASGLVLGTSGNTIYF. The CDR3 nucleotides are TGTGCTAGTGGTTTGGTTCTTGGGACCTCTGGAAACACCATATATTTT. V and J are TRBV12-5 and TRBJ1-3; a possible D gene is TRBD1 (5 bases). The length of the CDR3 is 16 residues. Trimming removed 0 bases from V and 0 bases from J, with 9 bases in between. CDR1 LGHNT and CDR2 FRNRAP come from the germline V gene.

This clone has a handful of counts. The rearrangement uses TRBV5-1 and TRBJ2-1, with D uncertain. The CDR3 totals 14 residues. Germline CDR1 reads SGHRS; CDR2 reads YFSETQ. V lost 5 bases and J 5 bases, leaving 14 bases between the germline ends. The CDR3 here is CASSRQSRNNEQFF. The CDR3 DNA follows: TGCGCCAGCAGTCGGCAGAGTCGGAACAATGAGCAGTTCTTC. Drawing the rest from reference TRBV5-1 and TRBJ2-1, the complete variable domain is KAGVTQTPRYLIKTRGQQVTLSCSPISGHRSVSWYQQTPGQGLQFLFEYFSETQRNKGNFPGRFSGRQFSNSRSEMNVSTLELGDSALYLCASSRQSRNNEQFFGPGTRLTVL.

This clone qualifies as large. This chain uses TRBV9 with TRBJ1-1; 9 nucleotides align to TRBD1. The CDR3 is 14 residues long. The trim removed 2 bases at V and 1 base at J, leaving 0 bases unmatched. CDR1 and CDR2 (germline): SGDLS, YYNGEE. The CDR3 DNA reads as TGTGCCAGCAGCGTGGGACAGGGGAACACTGAAGCTTTCTTT. Residues: CASSVGQGNTEAFF.

There are a few counts of this clone. This chain connects TRBV11-3 to TRBJ2-7, with D unresolved. V gave up 0 bases and J gave up 5 bases, with 11 bases separating them. Germline assignment: CDR1 SGHNT and CDR2 YENEEA. The CDR3 is made up of 14 amino acids. CDR3 nucleotides: TGTGCCAGCAGCTTAGACCCTACCGCGCACGAGCAGTACTTC. Amino acid sequence: CASSLDPTAHEQYF.